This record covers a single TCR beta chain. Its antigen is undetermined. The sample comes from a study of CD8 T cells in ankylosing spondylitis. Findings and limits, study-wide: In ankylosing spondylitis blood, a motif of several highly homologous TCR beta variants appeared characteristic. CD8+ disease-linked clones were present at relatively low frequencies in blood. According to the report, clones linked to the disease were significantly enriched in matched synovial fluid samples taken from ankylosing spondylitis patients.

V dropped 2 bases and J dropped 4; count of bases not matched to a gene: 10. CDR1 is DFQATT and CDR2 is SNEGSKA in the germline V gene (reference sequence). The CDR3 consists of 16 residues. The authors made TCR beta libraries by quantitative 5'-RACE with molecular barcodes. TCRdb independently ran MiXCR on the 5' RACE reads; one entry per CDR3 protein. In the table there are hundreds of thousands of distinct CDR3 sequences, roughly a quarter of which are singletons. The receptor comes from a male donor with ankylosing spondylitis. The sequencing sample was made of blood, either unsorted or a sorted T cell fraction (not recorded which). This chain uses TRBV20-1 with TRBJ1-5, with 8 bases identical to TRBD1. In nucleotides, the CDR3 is TGCAGTGCTAGAACTTCAGGGGGCTATGGGAATCAGCCCCAGCATTTT. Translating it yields CSARTSGGYGNQPQHF.